The 16 T cell receptor beta chains reported below all come from one sample, sequenced in a study of cytomegalovirus exposure and HLA in healthy donors (dated by TCRdb to about 2017). The library was built by means of the immunoSEQ multiplex PCR assay. The multiplex PCR relied on a mix of 60 forward primers for TCR Vbeta segments and 13 reverse primers for TCR Jbeta segments. The source is immuneACCESS, and TCRdb retained only in-frame sequences with V and J called. Part of the clones is not carried over; for the studies checked, unresolved V genes explain less than half of this, and the remainder is unexplained. A total of some 190,000 clones appear in this sample, about four fifths of them only once. Of the sample, approximately 2.4% is held by the ten largest clones. The sample consisted of PBMCs. These receptors were collected from a male donor in good health and CMV-seronegative.

CDR3 in DNA: TGTGCCAGCGGAGGACTGCCCAGCTCCTACAATGAGCAGTTCTTC. This translates into CASGGLPSSYNEQFF. This rearrangement joins TRBV5-4 to TRBJ2-1; tentative D call: TRBD2 (5 bases). Trimming cost V 7 bases and J 0 bases, with 14 bases left between them. Germline V gene data show CDR1 as SGHNT and CDR2 as YYREEE (reference sequence). The CDR3 extends over 15 amino acids. The whole variable domain, filled in from reference TRBV5-4 and TRBJ2-1, reads ETGVTQSPTHLIKTRGQQVTLRCSSQSGHNTVSWYQQALGQGPQFIFQYYREEENGRGNFPPRFSGLQFPNYSSELNVNALELDDSALYLCASGGLPSSYNEQFFGPGTRLTVL.

V gene TRBV19 combines with J gene TRBJ1-1; 9 bases are a match to TRBD1. The CDR3 has 15 residues. Germline assignment: CDR1 LNHDA and CDR2 SQIVND (reference sequence). V lost 6 bases, J lost 0 bases, and 5 bases stayed unmatched. The CDR3 sequence is CASRLQGAMNTEAFF. The CDR3 DNA reads as TGTGCCAGTAGATTACAGGGGGCCATGAACACTGAAGCTTTCTTT.

V gene TRBV6-5 combines with J gene TRBJ2-5; D is unresolved. The end of the DNA fits TRBJ2-7 better, so the J call may be wrong. This CDR3 region has 14 residues. Germline values: CDR1 MNHEY, CDR2 SVGAGI. CDR3 sequence (DNA): TGTGCCAGCAGGGACGGACCTGTGGACTACGAGCAGTACTTC. Its translation: CASRDGPVDYEQYF.

In this sample, this clone turned up once. The chain couples TRBV11-3 to TRBJ2-1; 7 bases agree with TRBD2. Germline CDR1 reads SGHNT; CDR2 reads YENEEA. This CDR3 spans 14 amino acids. V dropped 5 bases and J dropped 3; count of bases not matched to a gene: 4. The CDR3 nucleotides are TGTGCCAGCAGCCCCAGCGGGGACTACAATGAGCAGTTCTTC. It encodes CASSPSGDYNEQFF.

This chain links TRBV28 with TRBJ1-1; 8 nucleotides match TRBD1. The CDR3 is 12 residues long. J gave up 1 base and V 10 bases, and 2 bases lay outside the gene matches. Germline values: CDR1 MDHEN, CDR2 SYDVKM. In DNA, the CDR3 is TGTGCCACAACAGGGGGGAACACTGAAGCTTTCTTT. Translation gives CATTGGNTEAFF.

The rearrangement uses TRBV6-6 and TRBJ1-3; 8 bases match TRBD1. Germline CDR1 and CDR2: MNHNY and SVGAGI (reference sequence). Trimming at V came to 8 bases and at J to 8 bases, leaving 14 bases not matched to a gene. The CDR3 totals 15 residues. The CDR3 spells CASSTEDRGPDTIYF. The DNA of the CDR3 is TGTGCCAGCTCTACTGAAGACAGGGGCCCGGACACCATATATTTT.

This rearrangement joins TRBV28 to TRBJ2-1; 11 bases fit TRBD2. This CDR3 contains 20 residues. V shed 3 bases, J shed 0 bases, and the junction held 13 bases outside the gene matches. Germline V gene sequence: CDR1 MDHEN, CDR2 SYDVKM. CDR3 in amino acids: CASSFHPGLADLSSYNEQFF. DNA for the CDR3: TGTGCCAGCAGTTTTCACCCGGGACTAGCGGACTTGAGCTCCTACAATGAGCAGTTCTTC. The variable domain in full, with the rest retrieved from reference TRBV28 and TRBJ2-1, is DVKVTQSSRYLVKRTGEKVFLECVQDMDHENMFWYRQDPGLGLRLIYFSYDVKMKEKGDIPEGYSVSREKKERFSLILESASTNQTSMYLCASSFHPGLADLSSYNEQFFGPGTRLTVL.

As to this clone: The junction and the germline gene differ at one end; a read error may be behind it. The genes are TRBV27 and TRBJ1-2; maybe TRBD1 (5 bases). The V gene's germline CDR1 is MNHEY and CDR2 SMNVEV (reference sequence). This CDR3 is 15 amino acids long. The CDR3, as DNA: TGTGCCAGCAGTCCATCCCTCGGGGGAAACTCTGGCTACACCTTC. Amino acid sequence: CASSPSLGGNSGYTF.

The gene calls are TRBV30 and TRBJ2-7, with TRBD1 matching 9 bases. CDR1 GTSNPN and CDR2 SVGIG come from the germline V gene (reference sequence). The CDR3 has 16 residues. The J segment lost 3 bases and the V segment lost 0 bases, leaving 9 bases of the junction unmatched. CDR3 DNA: TGTGCCTGGAGTGTGTCGGACAGGGGACGAGGCTACGAGCAGTACTTC. Translating it yields CAWSVSDRGRGYEQYF.

The chain employs TRBV12-2 and TRBJ2-7; whether TRBD2, the table's D call, matches the DNA was not checked. TRBV12-2 is annotated as a pseudogene. There are 14 residues in the CDR3. CDR3 nucleotide sequence: TGTGCAAGTCGTCCCGGGACTAGCTTGTACGAGCAGTACTTC. Its translation: CASRPGTSLYEQYF.

There are a few counts of this clone. The chain uses TRBV30 and TRBJ2-6; 9 positions agree with TRBD2. Germline assignment: CDR1 GTSNPN and CDR2 SVGIG (reference sequence). The ends lost 2 bases at V and 1 base at J; junction bases unmatched: 9. This CDR3 spans 18 amino acids. Here the CDR3 reads CAWSPGLAHSSGANVLTF. In nucleotides, the CDR3 is TGTGCCTGGAGTCCAGGACTAGCGCACTCTTCTGGGGCCAACGTCCTGACTTTC.

The rearrangement uses TRBV11-2 and TRBJ1-3; D is unclear. V was cut by 0 bases and J by 0 bases, with 6 bases left in between. The CDR3 runs to 15 residues. Germline V gives CDR1 SGHAT, CDR2 FQNNGV. This chain's CDR3 is CASSLDSGSGNTIYF. CDR3 bases: TGTGCCAGCAGCTTAGATTCAGGCTCTGGAAACACCATATATTTT. The full variable domain, with the rest looked up from reference TRBV11-2 and TRBJ1-3, is EAGVAQSPRYKIIEKRQSVAFWCNPISGHATLYWYQQILGQGPKLLIQFQNNGVVDDSQLPKDRFSAERLKGVDSTLKIQPAKLEDSAVYLCASSLDSGSGNTIYFGEGSWLTVV.

This sequence joins TRBV15 and TRBJ2-1; tentatively, D is TRBD2 (6 bases). Trimming stripped 1 base from V and 7 bases from J, with 17 bases between. CDR1 and CDR2 (germline): LNHNV, YYDKDF (reference sequence). CDR3 length: 16 residues. The CDR3 region has the DNA TGTGCCACCAGCAGAGGGGAGGCAGGGCCTCGGAATGAGCAGTTCTTC. Translation gives CATSRGEAGPRNEQFF.

V gene TRBV5-4 combines with J gene TRBJ2-1; 8 bases fit TRBD2. From germline, CDR1 is SGHNT and CDR2 YYREEE (reference sequence). This CDR3 comprises 15 residues. V was pared by 1 base and J by 3 bases, with 3 bases of the junction left unmatched. The CDR3 protein is CASSLYGGGYNEQFF. The CDR3 DNA reads as TGTGCCAGCAGCTTGTACGGGGGGGGCTACAATGAGCAGTTCTTC.

The chain recombines TRBV4-1 with TRBJ2-3; 7 nucleotides line up with TRBD1. Germline-derived CDR1 and CDR2 are MGHRA and YSYEKL. The CDR3 has 15 residues. J lost 4 bases, V lost 3 bases, and 7 bases had no gene match. The CDR3 sequence: CASSHDRVAADTQYF. CDR3 bases: TGCGCCAGCAGCCATGACAGGGTGGCCGCAGATACGCAGTATTTT.

The chain combines TRBV7-3 with TRBJ2-1; 11 bases are a match to TRBD2. V lost 4 bases to trimming and J lost 8 bases; unmatched junction nucleotides: 1. The CDR3 has 13 residues. CDR1 is SGHTA, CDR2 FQGTGA, per germline. The CDR3: CASSWTSGYEQFF. The DNA for the CDR3 is TGTGCCAGCAGCTGGACTAGCGGGTATGAGCAGTTCTTC.